This T cell receptor beta chain originates from a study of blood T cell repertoires in COVID-19. Across the study: Donors in the United States, Italy and Spain gave samples during acute or convalescent COVID-19.

Germline CDR1 GTSNPN, CDR2 SVGIG (reference sequence). This CDR3 spans 13 amino acids. The V gene end was trimmed by 7 bases and the J gene end by 0 bases; junction bases not matched to a gene: 4. In the original analysis: Nucleated cell counts were estimated from reference gene primer amplification. TCRdb's table, derived via immunoSEQ multiplex PCR, lists solely in-frame clones and lacks some. The V and J calls and clone size are taken from that table; D and trimming were inferred from the DNA. Here the sample spans roughly 320,000 clones, approximately 90% being singletons. The study recruited people aged about 18 to 95 years across approximately 25 US areas. Participants reported their clinical history, and cohort assignment relied on those reports.

The clonotype comes from a woman in her twenties or thirties who had been exposed to COVID-19. J is TRBJ1-1 and V is TRBV30; TRBD1 agrees at 8 bases. The sequenced sample was PBMCs or T cells enriched from blood (not recorded which). The CDR3 loop is CASQGAMNTEAFF. CDR3 in DNA: TGTGCCTCTCAGGGGGCGATGAACACTGAAGCTTTCTTT.